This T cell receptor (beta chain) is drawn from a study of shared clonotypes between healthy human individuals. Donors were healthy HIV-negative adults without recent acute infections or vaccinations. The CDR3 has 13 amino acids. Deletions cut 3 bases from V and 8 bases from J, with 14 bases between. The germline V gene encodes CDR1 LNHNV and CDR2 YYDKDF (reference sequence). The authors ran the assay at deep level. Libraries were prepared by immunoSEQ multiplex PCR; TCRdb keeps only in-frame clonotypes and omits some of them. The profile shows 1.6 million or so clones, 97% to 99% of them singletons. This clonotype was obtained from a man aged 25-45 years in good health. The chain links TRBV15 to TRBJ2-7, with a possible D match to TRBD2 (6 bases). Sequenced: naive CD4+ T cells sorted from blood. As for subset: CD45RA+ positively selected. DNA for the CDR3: TGTGCCACCAGCAGGGGGACTTTACGAAAGCAGTACTTC. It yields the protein CATSRGTLRKQYF.